Shown below are 30 T cell receptor beta chains from a single sample sequenced in a study of CD8+ T cells in alopecia areata. RNA extraction and reverse transcription yielded cDNA as sequencing template. Sequencing was performed with immunoSEQ multiplex PCR; in TCRdb, only in-frame clones are kept and a portion is missing. The sample carries approximately 200,000 clones, 60% recorded once. This sample's treatment: oral pan-JAK inhibitor, 5-10 mg twice daily. Sample: CD4+ T cells sorted from blood, taken at week 4, from a patient treated with tofacitinib. The receptors shown here come from a human donor with alopecia areata.

V usage is TRBV2 and J usage is TRBJ1-2; unclear D gene. The ends were cut back, 2 bases at V and 4 bases at J, with 11 bases in the middle. The CDR3 consists of 14 residues. Germline V gives CDR1 SNHLY, CDR2 FYNNEI. The CDR3 is CASSESPVSYGYTF. The CDR3 bases are TGTGCCAGCAGTGAATCCCCCGTGTCCTATGGCTACACCTTC.

CDR3 sequence: CASSRTSGECFF. In nucleotides, the CDR3 is TGTGCCAGCAGTCGGACTAGCGGGGAATGTTTCTTC. V and J are TRBV2 and TRBJ2-1; 12 bases map to TRBD2. The CDR3 has 12 residues. Trimming cost V 5 bases and J 16 bases; bases outside gene matches: 6. CDR1 is SNHLY and CDR2 is FYNNEI in the germline V gene.

The V call is TRBV14, the J call TRBJ2-1; D unclear. The CDR3 is 16 residues long. V was trimmed by 4 bases and J by 0 bases, leaving 13 bases between them. Germline CDR1 reads SGHDN; CDR2 reads FVKESK. The CDR3 region has the DNA TGTGCCAGCAGCCCCCGACTGGCGAGCTCCTACAATGAGCAGTTCTTC. It codes for CASSPRLASSYNEQFF. The variable domain in full, with the rest retrieved from reference TRBV14 and TRBJ2-1, is EAGVTQFPSHSVIEKGQTVTLRCDPISGHDNLYWYRRVMGKEIKFLLHFVKESKQDESGMPNNRFLAERTGGTYSTLKVQPAELEDSGVYFCASSPRLASSYNEQFFGPGTRLTVL.

The chain recombines TRBV4-1 with TRBJ2-7; TRBD2 agrees at 10 bases. The CDR3 has 14 residues. Germline trimming cut 6 bases from V and 3 bases from J; bases unmatched to any gene: 5. Germline V gene data show CDR1 as MGHRA and CDR2 as YSYEKL. CDR3 sequence: CASSHSGGDYEQYF. Here the CDR3 DNA reads TGCGCCAGCAGTCACAGCGGGGGGGACTACGAGCAGTACTTC.

A remark on this clone: Other DNA sequences from this sample encode an identical CDR3 as well. J is TRBJ1-1 and V is TRBV7-9; the D is unclear. V was pared by 2 bases and J by 0 bases, with 4 bases between. CDR1 SEHNR and CDR2 FQNEAQ come from the germline V gene (reference sequence). The CDR3 is 13 residues long. The CDR3 loop is CASSLTMNTEAFF. The CDR3 DNA reads as TGTGCCAGCAGCTTAACGATGAACACTGAAGCTTTCTTT. Supplemented by reference TRBV7-9 and TRBJ1-1, the full variable domain reads DTGVSQNPRHKITKRGQNVTFRCDPISEHNRLYWYRQTLGQGPEFLTYFQNEAQLEKSRLLSDRFSAERPKGSFSTLEIQRTEQGDSAMYLCASSLTMNTEAFFGQGTRLTVV.

A single count supports this clone. V usage is TRBV5-6 and J usage is TRBJ1-6; TRBD1 agrees at 8 bases. Trimming removed 6 bases from V and 10 bases from J; junction bases left unmatched: 9. Per the germline V gene, CDR1 is SGHDT and CDR2 is YYEEEE. The CDR3 contains 14 residues. The CDR3, as DNA: TGTGCCAGCATCTCGACAGGGGTGAACTCACCCCTCCACTTT. Protein: CASISTGVNSPLHF.

The chain is built from TRBV19 and TRBJ1-6, with D possibly being TRBD1 (5 bases). The CDR3 contains 14 residues. Germline V gene sequence: CDR1 LNHDA, CDR2 SQIVND (reference sequence). V shed 6 bases and J shed 10 bases, with 16 bases lying between them. The CDR3: CASSVEGRRSPLHF. CDR3 bases: TGTGCCAGTAGCGTTGAGGGGCGGAGGTCACCCCTCCACTTT.

The CDR3: CASAKTVRAQDTQYF. The CDR3 region has the DNA TGTGCCAGCGCGAAGACAGTCCGAGCACAAGATACGCAGTATTTT. The gene calls are TRBV28 and TRBJ2-3; the D gene is possibly TRBD1 (5 bases). Trimming removed 8 bases from V and 5 bases from J, with 20 bases in between. The CDR3 sequence is 15 residues long. Germline lookup yields CDR1 MDHEN and CDR2 SYDVKM.

The V and J genes are TRBV29-1 and TRBJ1-2; D is uncertain. This CDR3 has 11 amino acids. Germline CDR1 is SQVTM and CDR2 is ANQGSEA. V lost 3 bases and J 8 bases, leaving 10 bases between the germline ends. CDR3: CSVDGRSGYTF. The CDR3, as DNA: TGCAGCGTTGATGGAAGGAGCGGCTACACCTTC.

The V gene is TRBV29-1, the J gene TRBJ1-2, with TRBD1 matching 7 bases. J gave up 9 bases and V 4 bases, and 8 bases lay outside the gene matches. Germline V lookup: CDR1 SQVTM, CDR2 ANQGSEA. This CDR3 is 12 amino acids long. The CDR3 loop is CSVGVGGGSYTF. The CDR3 DNA sequence: TGCAGCGTTGGTGTAGGGGGCGGAAGCTACACCTTC.

This clone was picked up a small number of times. The chain couples TRBV30 to TRBJ2-5; D is uncertain. The germline gives CDR1 GTSNPN, CDR2 SVGIG (reference sequence). The germline V and J ends were trimmed by 0 bases and 4 bases, with 6 bases remaining between them. The CDR3 consists of 12 residues. The CDR3 DNA follows: TGTGCCTGGAGTGTAAGTCCAGAGACCCAGTACTTC. It translates to CAWSVSPETQYF.

The chain combines TRBV4-3 with TRBJ2-3; 7 positions agree with TRBD2. This CDR3 is 16 amino acids long. CDR1 is LGHNA, CDR2 YSLEER, per germline. Unmatched junction bases numbered 3, after V lost 0 bases and J lost 0 bases. This CDR3 is CASSQEAGHSTDTQYF. CDR3 DNA sequence: TGCGCCAGCAGCCAAGAAGCGGGGCATAGCACAGATACGCAGTATTTT.

This chain uses TRBV2 with TRBJ1-1; no reliable D call. CDR3 length equals 12 residues. The ends were cut back, 1 base at V and 12 bases at J, with 12 bases in the middle. The germline V gene encodes CDR1 SNHLY and CDR2 FYNNEI. The CDR3, as DNA: TGTGCCAGCAGTGAAGGACCCCTACCCCCTTTCTTT. This translates into CASSEGPLPPFF.

The chain employs TRBV9 and TRBJ2-5, with D possibly matching TRBD1 (6 bases). CDR1 is SGDLS and CDR2 is YYNGEE in the germline V gene. With 7 bases removed from V and 1 base from J, the gap between germline ends came to 11 bases. This CDR3 is built from 13 residues. The CDR3 sequence: CASGGRSQETQYF. CDR3 nucleotide sequence: TGTGCCAGCGGGGGCCGGTCCCAAGAGACCCAGTACTTC.

The chain uses TRBV6-6 and TRBJ1-6, with 7 bases aligning to TRBD1. This CDR3 comprises 14 residues. J lost 7 bases, V lost 6 bases, and 6 bases had no gene match. Germline V gives CDR1 MNHNY, CDR2 SVGAGI (reference sequence). CDR3 region: CASRGDSPNSPLHF. For the CDR3, the DNA is TGTGCCAGCAGGGGGGACAGTCCAAATTCACCCCTCCACTTT.

The V call is TRBV6-5, the J call TRBJ2-1, with D possibly being TRBD1 (6 bases). With 5 bases removed from V and 0 bases from J, the gap between germline ends came to 11 bases. This CDR3 has 15 residues. Germline CDR1 reads MNHEY; CDR2 reads SVGAGI. CDR3 loop: CASSHRVDSYNEQFF. In nucleotides, the CDR3 is TGTGCCAGCAGTCACAGGGTTGACTCCTACAATGAGCAGTTCTTC.

This chain connects TRBV30 to TRBJ1-2; D is unresolved. This CDR3 region has 15 residues. V lost 0 bases and J 4 bases, leaving 15 bases between the germline ends. CDR1 and CDR2 from the germline V gene are GTSNPN and SVGIG (reference sequence). CDR3: CAWSVAGSSFYGYTF. CDR3 bases: TGTGCCTGGAGTGTAGCTGGGAGCAGCTTCTATGGCTACACCTTC.

This chain uses TRBV30 with TRBJ2-7; no reliable D call. Germline assignment: CDR1 GTSNPN and CDR2 SVGIG (reference sequence). The V gene lost 0 bases and the J gene lost 6 bases, with 12 bases spanning the gap. The CDR3 sequence is 13 residues long. The CDR3 sequence is CAWSVSGGIEQYF. CDR3 bases: TGTGCCTGGAGTGTCTCGGGCGGAATCGAGCAGTACTTC. Full variable domain (missing parts from reference TRBV30 and TRBJ2-7): SQTIHQWPATLVQPVGSPLSLECTVEGTSNPNLYWYRQAAGRGLQLLFYSVGIGQISSEVPQNLSASRPQDRQFILSSKKLLLSDSGFYLCAWSVSGGIEQYFGPGTRLTVT.

This sequence joins TRBV7-6 and TRBJ2-7; 8 bases match TRBD1. Germline V gene lookup returns CDR1 SGHVS and CDR2 FNYEAQ. This CDR3 is 18 amino acids long. The V gene end was trimmed by 5 bases and the J gene end by 0 bases; junction bases not matched to a gene: 15. The CDR3 DNA is TGTGCCAGCAGCCCCCAAAGGACAGGGCGAACCAGCTCCTACGAGCAGTACTTC. Translating it yields CASSPQRTGRTSSYEQYF.

Only a few counts were recorded for this clone. The chain carries TRBV28 and TRBJ1-2; TRBD1 matches 9 bases. The V segment lost 4 bases and the J segment 7 bases; nucleotides outside the gene matches: 4. The CDR3 contains 13 residues. CDR1 MDHEN and CDR2 SYDVKM come from the germline V gene. The CDR3 is CASSSQGAIGYTF. The CDR3 DNA reads TGTGCCAGCAGTTCACAGGGGGCGATTGGCTACACCTTC.

This clone was picked up a small number of times. The chain has TRBV28 and TRBJ2-5, with TRBD1 matching 7 bases. Germline loops: CDR1 MDHEN, CDR2 SYDVKM. CDR3 length: 15 residues. Trimming took 5 bases from V and 1 from J; bases not matched to a gene: 7. In DNA form, the CDR3 reads TGTGCCAGCAGTAAAAGGACAGGTTTCCAAGAGACCCAGTACTTC. Translation: CASSKRTGFQETQYF.

This sequence joins TRBV29-1 and TRBJ2-5; 9 bases are a match to TRBD2. The germline V gene has CDR1 SQVTM and CDR2 ANQGSEA. The length of the CDR3 is 13 residues. With 8 bases clipped from V and 5 bases from J, the junction kept 9 bases outside the gene matches. The CDR3: CSTLISGGETQYF. CDR3 in DNA: TGCAGCACCCTTATTAGCGGGGGCGAGACCCAGTACTTC.

As for this clone: Other nucleotide sequences in the sample specify the same CDR3. The rearrangement links TRBV7-2 to TRBJ1-2; D unclear. V was shortened by 1 base and J by 3 bases, with 9 bases between the two germline ends. The CDR3 extends over 14 amino acids. Germline CDR1 reads SGHTA; CDR2 reads FQGNSA. CDR3 bases: TGTGCCAGCAGCTTAGACCGGGGAGACTATGGCTACACCTTC. Translation: CASSLDRGDYGYTF.

This chain uses TRBV5-1 with TRBJ1-1; no clear D. Trimming shortened V by 0 bases and J by 6 bases, and 18 bases separated the two germline ends. The CDR3 contains 16 residues. Germline V gene sequence: CDR1 SGHRS, CDR2 YFSETQ. CDR3 nucleotide sequence: TGCGCCAGCAGCTTGGAGGTAGGGATGAACAACCCTGAAGCTTTCTTT. Translating gives CASSLEVGMNNPEAFF. The full variable domain, its missing parts supplied by reference TRBV5-1 and TRBJ1-1, is KAGVTQTPRYLIKTRGQQVTLSCSPISGHRSVSWYQQTPGQGLQFLFEYFSETQRNKGNFPGRFSGRQFSNSRSEMNVSTLELGDSALYLCASSLEVGMNNPEAFFGQGTRLTVV.

This chain joins TRBV4-2 and TRBJ1-1, with 10 bases that match TRBD1. Germline assignment: CDR1 LGHNA and CDR2 YNFKEQ. The CDR3 extends over 14 amino acids. Unmatched junction bases numbered 5, after V lost 3 bases and J lost 7 bases. DNA of the CDR3: TGTGCCAGCAGCCAGGGGACAGGGGCCCTTGAAGCTTTCTTT. Encoded protein: CASSQGTGALEAFF.

The CDR3 sequence: CSVRTGSGNTIYF. The CDR3 bases are TGCAGCGTCCGGACGGGCTCTGGAAACACCATATATTTT. The chain is built from TRBV29-1 and TRBJ1-3; D gene uncertain. Germline V gene lookup returns CDR1 SQVTM and CDR2 ANQGSEA. V gave up 6 bases and J gave up 0 bases, with 9 bases separating them. This CDR3 comprises 13 residues.

V and J are TRBV6-1 and TRBJ2-7; 9 bases map to TRBD1. The germline CDR1 and CDR2 sequences are MNHNS and SASEGT. This CDR3 is 13 amino acids long. The J segment lost 7 bases and the V segment lost 4 bases, leaving 5 bases of the junction unmatched. This CDR3 is CASSAGTGWEQYF. In DNA, the CDR3 is TGTGCCAGCAGTGCTGGGACAGGGTGGGAGCAGTACTTC.

This clone was found a few times. V gene TRBV10-3 combines with J gene TRBJ2-7; 9 positions agree with TRBD1. Germline CDR1 reads ENHRY; CDR2 reads SYGVKD. This CDR3 is built from 13 residues. After removal of 10 bases from V and 0 bases from J, the junction contained 4 bases not matched to a gene. CDR3 residues: CASGDRVSYEQYF. The DNA for the CDR3 is TGTGCCAGCGGGGACAGGGTCTCCTACGAGCAGTACTTC.

This rearrangement joins TRBV29-1 to TRBJ2-5; TRBD1 matches 7 bases. The CDR3 is 13 amino acids. Germline V gene sequence: CDR1 SQVTM, CDR2 ANQGSEA. CDR3: CSREGGPGETQYF. CDR3 nucleotide sequence: TGCAGTAGAGAAGGGGGCCCTGGAGAGACCCAGTACTTC. Full variable domain (missing parts from reference TRBV29-1 and TRBJ2-5): SAVISQKPSRDICQRGTSLTIQCQVDSQVTMMFWYRQQPGQSLTLIATANQGSEATYESGFVIDKFPISRPNLTFSTLTVSNMSPEDSSIYLCSREGGPGETQYFGPGTRLLVL.

The J gene is TRBJ1-5, the V gene TRBV30; weak D call: TRBD1 (6 bases). Deletions cut 3 bases from V and 3 bases from J, with 15 bases between. The CDR3 covers 15 residues. Germline CDR1 is GTSNPN and CDR2 is SVGIG (reference sequence). CDR3 loop: CAWSSTGGYNQPQHF. CDR3 DNA sequence: TGTGCCTGGAGCAGTACCGGGGGCTACAATCAGCCCCAGCATTTT.